These 5 T cell receptor beta chains were sequenced from one sample in a study of technical replicates of blood from several donors. Profiled with immunoSEQ multiplex PCR; TCRdb holds only in-frame clones, not every one. The sample includes around 93,000 clones, around 96% of them seen just once. Sequenced input: T cells isolated from PBMCs. Source of these receptors: a human donor in good health.

The chain joins TRBV2 to TRBJ1-4, with D uncertain. The V and J ends lost 7 bases and 10 bases respectively, with 7 bases between them. The germline CDR1 and CDR2 sequences are SNHLY and FYNNEI. The CDR3 is 10 amino acids. The DNA of the CDR3 is TGTGCCAGCAAGTCGGTAAAACTGTTTTTT. Translated, it gives CASKSVKLFF.

This clone was detected only once. This chain connects TRBV25-1 to TRBJ1-3, with TRBD1 as a possible D gene (6 bases). Germline CDR1 is MGHDK and CDR2 is SYGVNS. The ends were cut back, 5 bases at V and 2 bases at J, with 13 bases in the middle. This CDR3 is 15 amino acids long. In DNA, the CDR3 is TGTGCCAGCAGTATCAACAGGGTAACTGGAAACACCATATATTTT. Translating gives CASSINRVTGNTIYF.

The chain recombines TRBV7-3 with TRBJ2-1, with a weak D call TRBD1 (5 bases). CDR3 length equals 14 residues. Trimming took off 5 bases at V and 5 bases at J, with 13 bases between the two ends. The germline V gene has CDR1 SGHTA and CDR2 FQGTGA. The CDR3 DNA reads as TGTGCCAGCAGCCTAGTTACAGGTAACAATGAGCAGTTCTTC. Protein product: CASSLVTGNNEQFF. The variable domain in full, with the rest retrieved from reference TRBV7-3 and TRBJ2-1, is GAGVSQTPSNKVTEKGKYVELRCDPISGHTALYWYRQSLGQGPEFLIYFQGTGAADDSGLPNDRFFAVRPEGSVSTLKIQRTERGDSAVYLCASSLVTGNNEQFFGPGTRLTVL.

The rearrangement joins TRBV6-5 to TRBJ1-1; no definite D call. The CDR3 is 14 amino acids. Trimming took off 5 bases at V and 2 bases at J, with 12 bases between the two ends. CDR1 MNHEY and CDR2 SVGAGI come from the germline V gene. For the CDR3, the DNA is TGTGCCAGCAGTGCTGCCCCAGTAAACACTGAAGCTTTCTTT. Translation: CASSAAPVNTEAFF.

The CDR3 spells CASSPPSAGVYTGELFF. In DNA, the CDR3 is TGTGCCAGCAGCCCCCCGTCAGCGGGAGTTTACACCGGGGAGCTGTTTTTT. The chain couples TRBV7-3 to TRBJ2-2; 8 bases are shared with TRBD2. Looked up from germline, CDR1 is SGHTA and CDR2 is FQGTGA. CDR3 size: 17 residues. The trim removed 5 bases at V and 3 bases at J, leaving 11 bases unmatched.